Listed here are 24 T cell receptor beta chains from one sample, sequenced in a study of blood T cell repertoires in COVID-19. Only in-frame clones appear in the TCRdb table, and some are missing; sequencing was by immunoSEQ multiplex PCR. The repertoire holds about 60,000 clones, approximately 86% seen once, with around a tenth in the top ten. The material sequenced was peripheral blood. These receptors all come from a human donor with acute or convalescent COVID-19. The donor label of this sample is uncertain.

V gene TRBV7-3 combines with J gene TRBJ2-2; possible D gene TRBD2, 6 bases. The V gene lost 5 bases and the J gene lost 4 bases, with 11 bases spanning the gap. The CDR3 extends over 14 amino acids. Germline V gives CDR1 SGHTA, CDR2 FQGTGA. The chain's CDR3 is CASSPPGGTGELFF. The CDR3 coding sequence is TGTGCCAGCAGCCCCCCCGGGGGCACCGGGGAGCTGTTTTTT.

The chain joins TRBV6-5 to TRBJ1-2; 7 positions agree with TRBD1. Trimming removed 7 bases from V and 7 bases from J; junction bases left unmatched: 9. Germline V gene lookup returns CDR1 MNHEY and CDR2 SVGAGI. The CDR3 is 13 residues long. CDR3 nucleotides: TGTGCCAGCAATCTCCGACAGGGAGGTGGCTACACCTTC. It translates to CASNLRQGGGYTF.

V usage is TRBV7-9 and J usage is TRBJ1-3; the D is unclear. CDR3 length: 15 amino acids. The V end lost 4 bases, the J end lost 4 bases, and 14 bases lay between the germline ends. CDR1 and CDR2 from the germline V gene are SEHNR and FQNEAQ (reference sequence). The CDR3 loop reads CASSSPGSRGNTIYF. The CDR3 DNA is TGTGCCAGCAGCTCCCCCGGGTCACGGGGAAACACCATATATTTT.

With regard to this clone: The junction departs from the called germline gene at one end, perhaps through a read error. The genes are TRBV28 and TRBJ1-1; 10 bases are shared with TRBD1. The CDR3 consists of 15 residues. CDR1 is MDHEN and CDR2 is SYDVKM in the germline V gene. CDR3 coding DNA: TGTGCCAGCAGTACCGACCCTCGGGACAGGGGCCACGTTTCCTTT. It yields the protein CASSTDPRDRGHVSF.

On this clone itself: The junction departs from germline at one end; a sequencing error may be responsible. The rearrangement links TRBV6-5 to TRBJ2-1; perhaps TRBD2 as D (5 bases). The length of the CDR3 is 13 residues. CDR1 is MNHEY, CDR2 SVGAGI, per germline. Here the CDR3 DNA reads TGTGCCAGCAGCTATACAGCCCGGACTGAGCTGTTCTTC. Its protein is CASSYTARTELFF.

The genes are TRBV5-1 and TRBJ2-1, with 8 bases fitting TRBD1. CDR3 length: 16 amino acids. Germline V gene data show CDR1 as SGHRS and CDR2 as YFSETQ. J lost 0 bases, V lost 4 bases, and 6 bases had no gene match. CDR3 in amino acids: CASSPRGRVSYNEQFF. CDR3 bases: TGCGCCAGCAGCCCCAGGGGGCGGGTCTCCTACAATGAGCAGTTCTTC.

This clone was seen just once. CDR3 in amino acids: CASSNPPQETQYF. DNA for the CDR3: TGTGCCAGCAGCAATCCCCCCCAAGAGACCCAGTACTTC. The chain uses TRBV27 and TRBJ2-5; D is uncertain. The CDR3 runs to 13 residues. The germline V gene has CDR1 MNHEY and CDR2 SMNVEV (reference sequence). V dropped 6 bases and J dropped 1 base, with 9 bases sitting between them.

This chain joins TRBV7-2 and TRBJ2-5; weak D call: TRBD1 (5 bases). The V end was cut by 3 bases, the J end by 3 bases, with 8 bases between. The CDR3 consists of 13 residues. Germline V lookup: CDR1 SGHTA, CDR2 FQGNSA. CDR3 in amino acids: CASSFSREETQYF. For the CDR3, the DNA is TGTGCCAGCAGCTTCTCCAGGGAAGAGACCCAGTACTTC.

The chain joins TRBV5-1 to TRBJ1-4, with a possible D match to TRBD1 (6 bases). Trimming took 4 bases from V and 7 from J, leaving 14 bases between them. Germline V gives CDR1 SGHRS, CDR2 YFSETQ. This CDR3 has 14 residues. DNA for the CDR3: TGCGCCAGCAGCCGCAGGGACATGGGTGAAAAACTGTTTTTT. This sequence encodes CASSRRDMGEKLFF.

The rearrangement uses TRBV3-1 (or the pseudogene TRBV3-2) and TRBJ1-3; D not certain. This CDR3 comprises 15 residues. Per germline, CDR1 LGHDT and CDR2 YNNKEL (reference sequence). The V end was cut by 0 bases, the J end by 2 bases, with 8 bases between. The CDR3 loop reads CASSQDLGAGNTIYF. DNA for the CDR3: TGTGCCAGCAGCCAAGATCTAGGCGCTGGAAACACCATATATTTT.

V is TRBV5-1 and J is TRBJ2-7, with TRBD2 matching over 9 bases. Germline V gene lookup returns CDR1 SGHRS and CDR2 YFSETQ. V lost 2 bases and J lost 5; bases outside the gene matches: 5. The CDR3 covers 14 residues. The CDR3 sequence: CASSLVAGVNEQYF. In DNA, the CDR3 is TGCGCCAGCAGCTTAGTAGCGGGAGTCAACGAGCAGTACTTC.

A single count supports this clone. J is TRBJ2-4 and V is TRBV6-5, with 8 nucleotides matching TRBD1. CDR1 is MNHEY, CDR2 SVGAGI, per germline. V shed 7 bases, J shed 6 bases, and the junction held 8 bases outside the gene matches. This CDR3 has 14 residues. CDR3 sequence reads: CASTRQGLGNIQYF. CDR3 DNA: TGTGCCAGCACCCGACAGGGGTTGGGAAACATTCAGTACTTC.

This chain uses TRBV7-8 with TRBJ2-4; 9 bases map to TRBD1. The V gene's germline CDR1 is SGHVS and CDR2 FQNEAQ. The CDR3 has 16 amino acids. V was pared by 4 bases and J by 8 bases, with 12 bases of the junction left unmatched. In DNA, the CDR3 is TGTGCCAGCAGCTCCCGGACAGGGGACGCGCTAGACATTCAGTACTTC. Residues: CASSSRTGDALDIQYF.

The chain links TRBV28 to TRBJ1-2, with 8 bases matching TRBD1. V dropped 4 bases and J dropped 8; count of bases not matched to a gene: 12. The CDR3 is made up of 15 amino acids. Per the germline V gene, CDR1 is MDHEN and CDR2 is SYDVKM. The CDR3 sequence is CASSSDRGPRGGYTF. CDR3 nucleotide sequence: TGTGCCAGCAGTTCCGACAGGGGCCCCAGGGGCGGCTACACCTTC.

The gene calls are TRBV18 and TRBJ2-5; D is uncertain. This CDR3 spans 13 amino acids. Germline CDR1 and CDR2: KGHSH and LQKENI. V was clipped by 5 bases and J by 0 bases, with 7 bases between them. The CDR3 region is CASSARDQETQYF. The CDR3 DNA reads as TGTGCCAGCTCAGCTCGGGACCAAGAGACCCAGTACTTC. Full variable domain (outside the CDR3, taken from reference TRBV18 and TRBJ2-5): NAGVMQNPRHLVRRRGQEARLRCSPMKGHSHVYWYRQLPEEGLKFMVYLQKENIIDESGMPKERFSAEFPKEGPSILRIQQVVRGDSAAYFCASSARDQETQYFGPGTRLLVL.

The rearrangement joins TRBV6-5 to TRBJ2-7, with TRBD2 as a possible D gene (5 bases). The V gene's germline CDR1 is MNHEY and CDR2 SVGAGI. There are 15 residues in the CDR3. V was pared by 0 bases and J by 0 bases, with 9 bases between. CDR3 protein: CASSYSPGNSYEQYV. The CDR3 coding sequence is TGTGCCAGCAGTTACTCCCCGGGGAACTCCTACGAGCAGTACGTC.

J is TRBJ2-5 and V is TRBV24-1; a weak D match, TRBD1 (6 bases). Trimming took off 7 bases at V and 4 bases at J, with 21 bases between the two ends. Germline loops: CDR1 KGHDR, CDR2 SFDVKD. The CDR3 is made up of 16 amino acids. The CDR3 protein is CATSPGTSNHLETQYF. The CDR3 DNA reads as TGTGCCACCAGCCCCGGGACATCAAATCACCTAGAGACCCAGTACTTC.

J is TRBJ2-7 and V is TRBV27, with 7 bases fitting TRBD1. The germline V gene encodes CDR1 MNHEY and CDR2 SMNVEV (reference sequence). CDR3 length: 15 residues. V lost 2 bases, J lost 2 bases, and 6 bases stayed unmatched. The CDR3 region is CASSLTQGVPYEQYF. In nucleotides, the CDR3 is TGTGCCAGCAGTTTAACTCAGGGGGTCCCCTACGAGCAGTACTTC.

The rearrangement joins TRBV9 to TRBJ1-6, with 10 bases fitting TRBD1. Germline V gene data show CDR1 as SGDLS and CDR2 as YYNGEE. The trim removed 4 bases at V and 7 bases at J, leaving 5 bases unmatched. This CDR3 spans 15 amino acids. For the CDR3, the DNA is TGTGCCAGCAGCATACGGACAGGGGGAAATTCACCCCTCCACTTT. It encodes CASSIRTGGNSPLHF.

The gene calls are TRBV3-1 (or the pseudogene TRBV3-2) and TRBJ2-1; D possibly corresponds to TRBD2 (5 bases). Germline CDR1 LGHDT, CDR2 YNNKEL (reference sequence). V was trimmed by 5 bases and J by 3 bases, leaving 11 bases between them. CDR3 length: 14 residues. The CDR3 nucleotides read TGTGCCAGCAGCTCGAGAGGGATCTACAATGAGCAGTTCTTC. This encodes CASSSRGIYNEQFF.

The chain employs TRBV11-2 and TRBJ2-5; D perhaps matches TRBD2 (6 bases). With 0 bases removed from V and 1 base from J, the gap between germline ends came to 9 bases. CDR1 is SGHAT and CDR2 is FQNNGV in the germline V gene. The CDR3 runs 15 residues. The DNA for the CDR3 is TGTGCCAGCAGCTTAGAGCGGGGAGCCCAAGAGACCCAGTACTTC. This codes for CASSLERGAQETQYF.

In its sample, this clone is medium-sized. The chain joins TRBV5-4 to TRBJ2-7, with 7 positions matching TRBD1. CDR3 length equals 14 residues. Germline loops: CDR1 SGHNT, CDR2 YYREEE (reference sequence). V gave up 4 bases and J gave up 4 bases; unmatched junction bases: 8. This chain's CDR3 is CASSPLQGMYEQYF. CDR3 DNA: TGTGCCAGCAGCCCCTTACAGGGGATGTACGAGCAGTACTTC.

J is TRBJ2-1 and V is TRBV19; the D gene is possibly TRBD1 (5 bases). The CDR3 has 16 amino acids. Germline CDR1 reads LNHDA; CDR2 reads SQIVND (reference sequence). V was pared by 3 bases and J by 5 bases, with 17 bases between. The CDR3 region has the DNA TGTGCCAGTAGTATCTCTCGGCAGGGATGGGACAATGAGCAGTTCTTC. Amino acid sequence: CASSISRQGWDNEQFF.

The chain combines TRBV4-2 with TRBJ2-2, with 8 bases aligning to TRBD2. Trimming at V came to 1 base and at J to 1 base, leaving 2 bases not matched to a gene. The CDR3 length is 16 residues. Germline CDR1 is LGHNA and CDR2 is YNFKEQ. As DNA, the CDR3 is TGTGCCAGCAGCCAAGCGGGGGGGCAGAACACCGGGGAGCTGTTTTTT. Translated, it gives CASSQAGGQNTGELFF.